The 17 T cell receptor beta chains presented below share a single source sample, sequenced in a study of CXCR3-negative and CXCR3-positive naive CD8 T cells. The antigens for these receptors are not known. UMI-labeled 5' RACE yielded the TRB cDNA libraries. No DNA is given; TCRdb re-called the 5' RACE reads and lists each CDR3 protein once. Its clone listing holds a few thousand distinct CDR3 sequences. Study conclusions and caveats: In CXCR3-positive naive cells, the TRB CDR3s were more hydrophobic than in CXCR3-negative naive cells.

Material for sequencing was naive CXCR3+ CD8+ T cells from blood. The subset denotes: CD45RO-CCR7+CD27+CD95- naive CD8+ T cells expressing CXCR3 (TNR3+). All receptors derive from a human donor in good health. Some clones in this sample may be carry-over from other donors' samples.

CDR3 residues: CSVEFPAGTSSHTDTQYF. This sequence joins TRBV29-1 and TRBJ2-3; the TCRdb call, TRBD2, lacks DNA for checking. The CDR3 has 18 residues. Germline V gene lookup returns CDR1 SQVTM and CDR2 ANQGSEA.

Its frequency marks this clonotype as medium-sized (0.01 to 0.1%). The CDR3 sequence: CASYRGLDTEAFF. This chain links TRBV5-1 with TRBJ1-1; TCRdb's D call of TRBD1 is untestable without DNA. The CDR3 runs 13 residues. Germline V gene data show CDR1 as SGHRS and CDR2 as YFSETQ.

This clonotype registers medium-sized by frequency. The genes are TRBV25-1 and TRBJ1-3; TCRdb designates TRBD1, a call that cannot be tested without DNA. Germline CDR1 reads MGHDK; CDR2 reads SYGVNS. The CDR3 has 14 amino acids. CDR3: CASNDRETGNTIYF.

The gene calls are TRBV29-1 and TRBJ2-3; with no DNA, the TCRdb D assignment of TRBD1 cannot be verified. Germline assignment: CDR1 SQVTM and CDR2 ANQGSEA. This CDR3 comprises 15 residues. The CDR3 sequence: CSVEGQTGFKDTQYF.

The genes are TRBV5-1 and TRBJ2-7; TCRdb gives TRBD1 as the D gene, but with no DNA this cannot be confirmed. The CDR3 is 14 residues long. Germline V gene lookup returns CDR1 SGHRS and CDR2 YFSETQ. CDR3 loop: CASSSGTGIDEQYF.

The V gene is TRBV7-6, the J gene TRBJ2-1; the D call of TRBD1 rests on TCRdb alone, since no DNA is present to check it. This CDR3 has 12 amino acids. The V gene's germline CDR1 is SGHVS and CDR2 FNYEAQ. This CDR3 is CASSSGLNEQFF.

The chain employs TRBV5-4 and TRBJ2-7; the D call of TRBD2 rests on TCRdb alone, since no DNA is present to check it. Germline V gene lookup returns CDR1 SGHNT and CDR2 YYREEE (reference sequence). The CDR3 extends over 15 amino acids. CDR3 region: CASSPQAGGSYEQYF.

The V call is TRBV28, the J call TRBJ2-1. Germline values: CDR1 MDHEN, CDR2 SYDVKM. The CDR3 has 14 residues. CDR3 loop: CASSLAETYNEQFF.

This clonotype counts as medium-sized by frequency. The rearrangement joins TRBV29-1 to TRBJ2-1; without DNA, the TCRdb call of TRBD2 cannot be checked. CDR3 length equals 15 residues. Germline CDR1 SQVTM, CDR2 ANQGSEA. The CDR3 here is CSVEAVSGGYNEQFF.

Frequency places this clonotype as medium-sized. CDR3 residues: CASNPGLTDNEQFF. The chain links TRBV27 to TRBJ2-1; without DNA, the TCRdb call of TRBD2 cannot be checked. The CDR3 runs to 14 residues. CDR1 is MNHEY, CDR2 SMNVEV, per germline (reference sequence).

J is TRBJ2-1 and V is TRBV18; the TCRdb D gene call, TRBD1, has no DNA to confirm it. The germline V gene has CDR1 KGHSH and CDR2 LQKENI. The CDR3 has 15 amino acids. CDR3 protein: CSSSFRDRGYNEQFF. Full variable domain (outside the CDR3, taken from reference TRBV18 and TRBJ2-1): NAGVMQNPRHLVRRRGQEARLRCSPMKGHSHVYWYRQLPEEGLKFMVYLQKENIIDESGMPKERFSAEFPKEGPSILRIQQVVRGDSAAYFCSSSFRDRGYNEQFFGPGTRLTVL.

This sequence joins TRBV11-2 and TRBJ1-1. This CDR3 comprises 15 residues. Looked up from germline, CDR1 is SGHAT and CDR2 is FQNNGV. The CDR3 spells CASSLGWLGNTEAFF. The full variable domain, rest sourced from reference TRBV11-2 and TRBJ1-1, is EAGVAQSPRYKIIEKRQSVAFWCNPISGHATLYWYQQILGQGPKLLIQFQNNGVVDDSQLPKDRFSAERLKGVDSTLKIQPAKLEDSAVYLCASSLGWLGNTEAFFGQGTRLTVV.

Its frequency marks this clonotype as medium-sized. The chain has TRBV29-1 and TRBJ2-3; the D call of TRBD2 rests on TCRdb alone, since no DNA is present to check it. The CDR3 extends over 15 amino acids. Per the germline V gene, CDR1 is SQVTM and CDR2 is ANQGSEA. CDR3 amino acids: CSVELAGGPGDTQYF.

This clonotype is called medium-sized based on its frequency. The V and J genes are TRBV2 and TRBJ2-1; absent DNA, TCRdb's TRBD2 call cannot be checked. CDR1 and CDR2 from the germline V gene are SNHLY and FYNNEI. The CDR3 has 16 residues. CDR3 sequence: CASSEGLAGSYNEQFF.

The V call is TRBV7-9, the J call TRBJ2-3; the TRBD2 assignment by TCRdb is unverifiable without DNA. The CDR3 spans 16 residues. Per the germline V gene, CDR1 is SEHNR and CDR2 is FQNEAQ (reference sequence). CDR3: CASSFQREGPTDTQYF.

The rearrangement uses TRBV28 and TRBJ2-1; TCRdb proposes TRBD1, but this gene call is untestable without DNA. Looked up from germline, CDR1 is MDHEN and CDR2 is SYDVKM. The length of the CDR3 is 14 residues. The CDR3: CASSYVARGNEQFF.

This chain links TRBV29-1 with TRBJ2-3. The CDR3 sequence is 12 residues long. Germline V CDR1 and CDR2: SQVTM, ANQGSEA. Here the CDR3 reads CSVRIPTDTQYF.